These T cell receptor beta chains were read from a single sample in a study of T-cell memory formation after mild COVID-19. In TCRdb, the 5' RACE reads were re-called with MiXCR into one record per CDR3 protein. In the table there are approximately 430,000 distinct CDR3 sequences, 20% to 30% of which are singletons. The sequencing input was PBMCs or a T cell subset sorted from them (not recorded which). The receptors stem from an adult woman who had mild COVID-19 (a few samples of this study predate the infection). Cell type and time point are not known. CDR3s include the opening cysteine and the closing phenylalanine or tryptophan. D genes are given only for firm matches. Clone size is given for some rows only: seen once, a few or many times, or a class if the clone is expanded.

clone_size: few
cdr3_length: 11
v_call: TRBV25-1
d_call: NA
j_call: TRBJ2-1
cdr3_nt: TGTGCCAGCAGTAAGTTCGATGAGCAGTTCTTC
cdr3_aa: CASSKFDEQFF

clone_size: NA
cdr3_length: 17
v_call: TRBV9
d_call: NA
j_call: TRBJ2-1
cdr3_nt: TGTGCCAGCAGCGTAGCTACTGCTCCAACTGGGGGTAATGAGCAGTTCTTC
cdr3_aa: CASSVATAPTGGNEQFF

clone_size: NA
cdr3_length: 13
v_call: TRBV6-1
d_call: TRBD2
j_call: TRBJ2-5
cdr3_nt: TGTGCCAGCACAGCGGGGGGCCAAGAGACCCAGTACTTC
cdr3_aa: CASTAGGQETQYF

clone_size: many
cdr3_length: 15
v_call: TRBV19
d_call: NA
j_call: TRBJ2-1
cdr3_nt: TGTGCCAGTAGTATCGGACAGAGCTCCTACAATGAGCAGTTCTTC
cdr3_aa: CASSIGQSSYNEQFF

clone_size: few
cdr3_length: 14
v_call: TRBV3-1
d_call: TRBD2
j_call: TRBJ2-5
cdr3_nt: TGTGCCAGCAGCCAGAGGACTAGCCAAGAGACCCAGTACTTC
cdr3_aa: CASSQRTSQETQYF

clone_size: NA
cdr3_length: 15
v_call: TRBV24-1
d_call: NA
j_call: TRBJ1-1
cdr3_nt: TGTGCCACCAGTGATTCAGGGGAGACGGGCAAGGGAGCTTTCTTT
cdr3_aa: CATSDSGETGKGAFF

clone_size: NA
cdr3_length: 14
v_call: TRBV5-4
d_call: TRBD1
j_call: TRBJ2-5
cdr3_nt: TGTGCCAGCAGCTCCCGACAGGGACAAGAGACCCAGTACTTC
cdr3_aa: CASSSRQGQETQYF

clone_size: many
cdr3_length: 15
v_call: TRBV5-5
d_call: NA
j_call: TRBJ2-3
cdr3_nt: TGTGCCAGCAGCTTCACCAGCCTCGGGACAGATACGCAGTATTTT
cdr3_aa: CASSFTSLGTDTQYF

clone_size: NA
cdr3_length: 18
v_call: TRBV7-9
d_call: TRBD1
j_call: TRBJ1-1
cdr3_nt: TGTGCCAGCAGCCCGGGTTTGTTGACAGGGTATGGTAACACTGAAGCTTTCTTT
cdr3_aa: CASSPGLLTGYGNTEAFF

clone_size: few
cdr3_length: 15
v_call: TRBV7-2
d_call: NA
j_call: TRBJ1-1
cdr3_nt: TGTGCCAGCAGCTTAGGTCCAGGGAGTCACACTGAAGCTTTCTTT
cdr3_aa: CASSLGPGSHTEAFF

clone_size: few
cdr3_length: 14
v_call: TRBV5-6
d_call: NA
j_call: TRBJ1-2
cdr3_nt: TGTGCCAGCGCTAGTTGGGGGTTGATCGGTGGCTACACCTTC
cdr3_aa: CASASWGLIGGYTF

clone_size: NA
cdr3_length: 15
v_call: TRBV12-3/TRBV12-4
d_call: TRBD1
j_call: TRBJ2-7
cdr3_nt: TGTGCCAGCAGTGCCTCCGGGACAGGGAACTACGAGCAGTACTTC
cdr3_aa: CASSASGTGNYEQYF

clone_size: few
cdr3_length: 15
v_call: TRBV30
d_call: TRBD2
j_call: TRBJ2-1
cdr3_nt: TGTGCCTGGAGTAGGAGGGAGGGCCTGTTCGATGAGCAGTTCTTC
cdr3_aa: CAWSRREGLFDEQFF

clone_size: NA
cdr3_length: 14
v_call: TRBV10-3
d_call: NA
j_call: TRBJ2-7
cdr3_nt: TGTGCCATCAGTTTCGAGGGGCAGGTCTACGAGCAGTACTTC
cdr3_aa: CAISFEGQVYEQYF

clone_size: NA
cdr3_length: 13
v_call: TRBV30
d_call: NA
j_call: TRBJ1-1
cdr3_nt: TGTGCCTGGAGTGGCGATATGAACACTGAAGCTTTCTTT
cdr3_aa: CAWSGDMNTEAFF

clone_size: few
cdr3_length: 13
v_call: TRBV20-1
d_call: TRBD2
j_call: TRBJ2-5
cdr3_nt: TGCAGTGCCGGGGAGGGAGCGACGAAGACCCAGTACTTC
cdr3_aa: CSAGEGATKTQYF

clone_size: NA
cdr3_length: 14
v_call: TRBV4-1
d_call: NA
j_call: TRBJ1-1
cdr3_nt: TGCGCCAGCAGCCAAGTAGTCAGGGACACTGAAGCTTTCTTT
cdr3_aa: CASSQVVRDTEAFF

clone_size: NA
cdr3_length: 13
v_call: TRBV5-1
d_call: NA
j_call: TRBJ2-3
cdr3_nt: TGCGCCAGCAGCTTGAGTGCGCGAGATACGCAGTATTTT
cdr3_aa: CASSLSARDTQYF

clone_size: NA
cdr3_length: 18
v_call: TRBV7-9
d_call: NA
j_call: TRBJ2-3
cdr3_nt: TGTGCCAGCAATTTGGGGGACGACTACTCCCCTAGCACAGATACGCAGTATTTT
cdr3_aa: CASNLGDDYSPSTDTQYF

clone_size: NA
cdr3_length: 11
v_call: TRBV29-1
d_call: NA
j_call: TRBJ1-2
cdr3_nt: TGCAGCGTTGGTACAGGCTATGGCTACACCTTC
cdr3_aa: CSVGTGYGYTF

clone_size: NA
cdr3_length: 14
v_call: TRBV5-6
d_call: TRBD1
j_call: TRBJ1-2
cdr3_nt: TGTGCCAGCAGGGAAACAGGGGACGCGGATGGCTACACCTTC
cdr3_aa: CASRETGDADGYTF

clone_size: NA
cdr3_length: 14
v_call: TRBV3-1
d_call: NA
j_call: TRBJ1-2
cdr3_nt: TGTGCCAGCAGCCAAGGCAGTTCTAACTATGGCTACACCTTC
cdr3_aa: CASSQGSSNYGYTF

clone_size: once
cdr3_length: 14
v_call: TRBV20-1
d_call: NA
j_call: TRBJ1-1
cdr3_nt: TGCAGTGCTTCTCGGGGCATCATGAACACTGAAGCTTTCTTT
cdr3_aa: CSASRGIMNTEAFF

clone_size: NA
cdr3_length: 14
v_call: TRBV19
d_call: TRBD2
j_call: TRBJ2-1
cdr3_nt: TGTGCCAGTAGTAGGGAGCGGGATGGGTATGAGCAGTTCTTC
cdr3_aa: CASSRERDGYEQFF

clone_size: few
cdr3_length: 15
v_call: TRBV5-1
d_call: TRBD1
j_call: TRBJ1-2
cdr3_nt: TGCGCCAGCAGCCTTGGGACAGCGAAGAGCTATGGCTACACCTTC
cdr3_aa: CASSLGTAKSYGYTF

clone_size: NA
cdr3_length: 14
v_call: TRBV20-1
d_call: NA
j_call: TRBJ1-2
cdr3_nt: TGCAGTGCTAGAGCCCCACAGGGAGGGTATGGCTACACCTTC
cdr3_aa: CSARAPQGGYGYTF

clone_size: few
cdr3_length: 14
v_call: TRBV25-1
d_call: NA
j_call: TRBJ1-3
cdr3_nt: TGTGCCACCAGTATGGGGGGCACCGGAAACACCATATATTTT
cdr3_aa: CATSMGGTGNTIYF

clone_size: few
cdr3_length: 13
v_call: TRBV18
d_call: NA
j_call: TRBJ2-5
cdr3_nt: TGTGCCAGCTCACCGAGGAGGGACCGTCCTGAGTACTTC
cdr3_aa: CASSPRRDRPEYF

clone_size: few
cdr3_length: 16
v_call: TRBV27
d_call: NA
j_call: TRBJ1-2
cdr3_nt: TGTGCCAGCAGTTTGCAGCCCTGGGGGGGACCAAATGGCTACACCTTC
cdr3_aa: CASSLQPWGGPNGYTF

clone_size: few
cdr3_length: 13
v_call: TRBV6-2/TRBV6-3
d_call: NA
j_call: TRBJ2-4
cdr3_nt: TGTGCCAGCAGTTACCCGGGAAAAAACATTCAGTACTTC
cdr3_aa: CASSYPGKNIQYF

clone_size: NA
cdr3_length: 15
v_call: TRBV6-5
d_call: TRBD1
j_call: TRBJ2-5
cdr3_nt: TGTGCCAGCAGACCAGGACAGGGGGCGTGGGAGACCCAGTACTTC
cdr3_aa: CASRPGQGAWETQYF

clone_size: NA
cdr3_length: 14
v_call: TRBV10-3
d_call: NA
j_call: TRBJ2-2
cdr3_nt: TGTGCCATCAGTGCTATCAAGGGAACCGGGGAGCTGTTTTTT
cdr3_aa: CAISAIKGTGELFF

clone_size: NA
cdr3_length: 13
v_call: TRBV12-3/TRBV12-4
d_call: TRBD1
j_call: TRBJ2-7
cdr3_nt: TGTGCCAGCAGAGACGGGACAGCCTACGAGCAGTACTTC
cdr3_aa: CASRDGTAYEQYF

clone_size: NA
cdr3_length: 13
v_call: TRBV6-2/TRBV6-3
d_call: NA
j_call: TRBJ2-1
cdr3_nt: TGTGCCAGCAGTGACCGTAGAGTTGATGAGCAGTTCTTC
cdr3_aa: CASSDRRVDEQFF

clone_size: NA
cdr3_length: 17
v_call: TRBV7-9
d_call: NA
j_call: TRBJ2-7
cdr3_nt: TGTGCCAGCAACATCGGAGTAGCGGAGGCTCCTACCTACGAGCAGTACTTC
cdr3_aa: CASNIGVAEAPTYEQYF

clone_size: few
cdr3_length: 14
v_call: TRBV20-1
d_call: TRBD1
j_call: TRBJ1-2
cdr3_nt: TGCAGTGCTAGGCGGGACAGGACTAACTATGGCTACACCTTC
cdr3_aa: CSARRDRTNYGYTF

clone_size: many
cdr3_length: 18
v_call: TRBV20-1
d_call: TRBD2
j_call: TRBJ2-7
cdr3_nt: TGCAGTGCTAGCGGGTTAGTGGGAGGGCCGATTGGCAGTGACGAGCAGTACTTC
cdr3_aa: CSASGLVGGPIGSDEQYF

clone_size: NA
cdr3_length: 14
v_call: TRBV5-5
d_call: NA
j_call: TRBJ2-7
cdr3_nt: TGTGCCAGCAGCTTTCACGGAAGCTCCTACGAGCAGTACTTC
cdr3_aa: CASSFHGSSYEQYF

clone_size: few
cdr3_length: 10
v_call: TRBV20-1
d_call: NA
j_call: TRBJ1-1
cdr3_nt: TGCAGTGCATCAGGGTTACAAGCTTTCTTT
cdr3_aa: CSASGLQAFF

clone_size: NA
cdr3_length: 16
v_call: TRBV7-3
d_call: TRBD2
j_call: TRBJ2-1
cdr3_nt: TGTGCCAGCAGCTTATTTGCCGCGGGGGGGGACAATGAGCAGTTCTTC
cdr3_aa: CASSLFAAGGDNEQFF

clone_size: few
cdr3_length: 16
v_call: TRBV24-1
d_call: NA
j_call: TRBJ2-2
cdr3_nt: TGTGCCACCAGTGACCCGGCCCCACCGAACACCGGGGAGCTGTTTTTT
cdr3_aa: CATSDPAPPNTGELFF

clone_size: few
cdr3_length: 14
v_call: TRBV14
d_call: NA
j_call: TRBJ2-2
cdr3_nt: TGTGCCAGCAGCCAAGAATTGGGGACCGGGGAGCTGTTTTTT
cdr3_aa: CASSQELGTGELFF

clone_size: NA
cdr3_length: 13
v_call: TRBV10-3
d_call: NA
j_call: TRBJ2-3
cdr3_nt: TGTGCCATCAGTTCAGGGGTCACAGATACGCAGTATTTT
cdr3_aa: CAISSGVTDTQYF

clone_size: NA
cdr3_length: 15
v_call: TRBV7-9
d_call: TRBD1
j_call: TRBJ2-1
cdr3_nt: TGTGCCAGCAGGTCCGGGACAGGAGAGGCCAATGAGCAGTTCTTC
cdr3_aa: CASRSGTGEANEQFF

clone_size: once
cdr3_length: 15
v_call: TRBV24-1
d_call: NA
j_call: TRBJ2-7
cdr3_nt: TGTGCCACCAGTGGTAAAAACGGAAGGGAATACGAGCAGTACTTC
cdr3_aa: CATSGKNGREYEQYF

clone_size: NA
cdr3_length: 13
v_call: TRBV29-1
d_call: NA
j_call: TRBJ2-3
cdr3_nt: TGCAGCGTTCAGCCGGGACTCTCGGATACGCAGTATTTT
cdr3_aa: CSVQPGLSDTQYF

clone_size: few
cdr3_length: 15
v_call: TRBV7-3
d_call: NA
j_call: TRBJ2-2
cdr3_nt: TGTGCCAGCAGCTTAAACCCGGGGGCGGCCGGGGAGCTGTTTTTT
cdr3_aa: CASSLNPGAAGELFF

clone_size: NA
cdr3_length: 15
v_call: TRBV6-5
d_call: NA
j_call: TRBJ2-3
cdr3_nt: TGTGCCAGCAGTTACACCTACAGGGGCACAGATACGCAGTATTTT
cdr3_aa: CASSYTYRGTDTQYF

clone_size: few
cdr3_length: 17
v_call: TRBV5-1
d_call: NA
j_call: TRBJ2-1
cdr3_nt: TGCGCCAGCAGCTTGGCCTGGGGAGGAACCTCCTACAATGAGCAGTTCTTC
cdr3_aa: CASSLAWGGTSYNEQFF

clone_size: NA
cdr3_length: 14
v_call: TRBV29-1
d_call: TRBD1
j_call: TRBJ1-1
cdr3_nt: TGCAGCGTTGATCCCCGTGGCAGGGGGCCTGAAGCTTTCTTT
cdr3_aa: CSVDPRGRGPEAFF